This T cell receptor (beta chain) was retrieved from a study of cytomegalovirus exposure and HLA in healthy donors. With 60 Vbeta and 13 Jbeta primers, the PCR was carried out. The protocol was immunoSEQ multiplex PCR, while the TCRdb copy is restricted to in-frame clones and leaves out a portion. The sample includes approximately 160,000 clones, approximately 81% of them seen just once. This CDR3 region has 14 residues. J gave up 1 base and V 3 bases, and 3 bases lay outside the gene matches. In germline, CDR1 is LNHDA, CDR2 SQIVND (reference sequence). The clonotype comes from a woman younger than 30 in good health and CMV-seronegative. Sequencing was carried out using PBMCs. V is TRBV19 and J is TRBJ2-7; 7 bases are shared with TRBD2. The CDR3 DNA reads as TGTGCCAGTAGTATTGCTAGCGGTTCCTACGAGCAGTACTTC. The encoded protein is CASSIASGSYEQYF.